This T cell receptor beta chain was sequenced during a study of CD8 T cells in ankylosing spondylitis. This clonotype was detected only a few times. TCRdb redid the calling of the 5' RACE reads with MiXCR, one entry per CDR3 protein. The repertoire holds about 190,000 distinct CDR3 sequences, with roughly 13% as singletons. The sequence was obtained from a female donor with ankylosing spondylitis or in good health (not recorded which). Specimen: blood, either unsorted or a sorted T cell fraction (not recorded which).

The CDR3 sequence is CASSGRVDQPQHF. The CDR3 nucleotides are TGTGCCAGCAGCGGCAGGGTAGACCAGCCCCAGCATTTT. The chain employs TRBV7-2 and TRBJ1-5; the D gene is possibly TRBD1 (5 bases). The ends were cut back, 5 bases at V and 7 bases at J, with 12 bases in the middle. The CDR3 spans 13 residues. In germline, CDR1 is SGHTA, CDR2 FQGNSA.